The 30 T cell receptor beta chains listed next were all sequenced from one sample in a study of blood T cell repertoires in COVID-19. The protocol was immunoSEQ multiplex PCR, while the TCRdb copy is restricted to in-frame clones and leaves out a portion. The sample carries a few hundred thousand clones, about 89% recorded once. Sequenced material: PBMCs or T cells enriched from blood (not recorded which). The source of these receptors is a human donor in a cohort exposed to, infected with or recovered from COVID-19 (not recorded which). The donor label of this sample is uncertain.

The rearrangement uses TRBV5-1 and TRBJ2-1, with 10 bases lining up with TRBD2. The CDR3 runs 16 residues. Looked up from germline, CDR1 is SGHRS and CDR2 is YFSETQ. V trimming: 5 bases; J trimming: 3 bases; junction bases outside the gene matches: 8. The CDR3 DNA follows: TGCGCCAGCAGTCTCGGAGCGGGGGGGCTCTACAATGAGCAGTTCTTC. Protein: CASSLGAGGLYNEQFF.

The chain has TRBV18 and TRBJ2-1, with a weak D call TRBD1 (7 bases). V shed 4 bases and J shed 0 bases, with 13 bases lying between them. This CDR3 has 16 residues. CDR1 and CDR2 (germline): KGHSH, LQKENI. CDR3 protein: CASSRGDSSSYNEQFF. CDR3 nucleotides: TGTGCCAGCTCACGGGGGGACAGTAGCTCCTACAATGAGCAGTTCTTC.

The CDR3: CASSVGGVGGIHEKLFF. The CDR3 DNA reads TGTGCCAGCAGCGTGGGTGGTGTAGGGGGCATTCATGAAAAACTGTTTTTT. The V gene is TRBV11-2, the J gene TRBJ1-4, with 7 bases fitting TRBD1. This CDR3 comprises 17 residues. Germline V gene sequence: CDR1 SGHAT, CDR2 FQNNGV. With V trimmed by 5 bases and J by 6 bases, 15 bases remained unmatched.

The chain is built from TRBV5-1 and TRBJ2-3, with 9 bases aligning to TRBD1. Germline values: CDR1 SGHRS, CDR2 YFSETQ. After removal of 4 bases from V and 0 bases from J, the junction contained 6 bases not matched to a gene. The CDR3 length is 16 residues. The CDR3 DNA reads TGCGCCAGCAGCCGCACCGGGACAGGGAGCACAGATACGCAGTATTTT. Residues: CASSRTGTGSTDTQYF.

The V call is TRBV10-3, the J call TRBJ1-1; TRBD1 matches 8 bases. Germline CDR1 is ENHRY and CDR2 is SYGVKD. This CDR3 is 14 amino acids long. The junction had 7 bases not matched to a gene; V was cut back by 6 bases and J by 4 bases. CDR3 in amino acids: CAIREGQAGTEAFF. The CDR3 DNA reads TGTGCCATCAGGGAGGGACAGGCTGGCACTGAAGCTTTCTTT.

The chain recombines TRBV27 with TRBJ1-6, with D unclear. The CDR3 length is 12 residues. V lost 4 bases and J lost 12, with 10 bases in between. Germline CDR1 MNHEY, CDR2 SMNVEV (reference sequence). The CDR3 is CASSSSPGPLHF. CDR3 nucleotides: TGTGCCAGCAGTTCTTCCCCCGGACCCCTCCACTTT.

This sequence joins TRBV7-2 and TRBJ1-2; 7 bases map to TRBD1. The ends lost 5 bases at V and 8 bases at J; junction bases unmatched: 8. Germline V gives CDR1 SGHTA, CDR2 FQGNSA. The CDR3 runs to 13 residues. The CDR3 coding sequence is TGTGCCAGCAGCCGACAGGGCCCTGGGGGCTACACCTTC. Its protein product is CASSRQGPGGYTF. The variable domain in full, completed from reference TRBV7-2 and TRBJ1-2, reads GAGVSQSPSNKVTEKGKDVELRCDPISGHTALYWYRQSLGQGLEFLIYFQGNSAPDKSGLPSDRFSAERTGGSVSTLTIQRTQQEDSAVYLCASSRQGPGGYTFGSGTRLTVV.

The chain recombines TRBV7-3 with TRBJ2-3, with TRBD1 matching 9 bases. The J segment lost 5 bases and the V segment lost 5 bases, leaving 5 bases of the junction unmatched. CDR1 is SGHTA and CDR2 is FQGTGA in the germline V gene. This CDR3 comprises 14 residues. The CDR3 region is CASSPDRGGDTQYF. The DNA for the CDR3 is TGTGCCAGCAGCCCGGACAGGGGAGGAGATACGCAGTATTTT.

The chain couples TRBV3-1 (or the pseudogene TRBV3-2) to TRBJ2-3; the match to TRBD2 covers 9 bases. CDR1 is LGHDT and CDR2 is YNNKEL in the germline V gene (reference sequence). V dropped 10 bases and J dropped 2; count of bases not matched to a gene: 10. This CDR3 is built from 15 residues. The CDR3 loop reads CATALAGGLTDTQYF. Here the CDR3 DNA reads TGTGCCACCGCTCTTGCGGGGGGGCTCACAGATACGCAGTATTTT.

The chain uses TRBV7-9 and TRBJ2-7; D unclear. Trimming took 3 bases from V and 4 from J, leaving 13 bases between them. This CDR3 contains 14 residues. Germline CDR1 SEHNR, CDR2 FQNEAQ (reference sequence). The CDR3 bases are TGTGCCAGCAGCTTTGAGGAGTCCTTTTACGAGCAGTACTTC. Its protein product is CASSFEESFYEQYF.

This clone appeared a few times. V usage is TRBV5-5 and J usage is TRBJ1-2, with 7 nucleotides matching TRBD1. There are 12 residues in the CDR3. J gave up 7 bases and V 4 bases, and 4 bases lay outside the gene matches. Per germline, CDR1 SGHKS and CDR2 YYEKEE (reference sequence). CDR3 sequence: CASSLQGLGYTF. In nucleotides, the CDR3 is TGTGCCAGCAGCCTACAGGGGCTTGGCTACACCTTC.

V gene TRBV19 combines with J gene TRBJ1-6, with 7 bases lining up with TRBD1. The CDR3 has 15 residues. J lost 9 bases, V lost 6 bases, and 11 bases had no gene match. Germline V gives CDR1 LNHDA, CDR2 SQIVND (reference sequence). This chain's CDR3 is CASSKTYRGSSPLHF. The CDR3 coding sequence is TGTGCCAGTAGCAAGACATACAGGGGTAGTTCACCCCTCCACTTT.

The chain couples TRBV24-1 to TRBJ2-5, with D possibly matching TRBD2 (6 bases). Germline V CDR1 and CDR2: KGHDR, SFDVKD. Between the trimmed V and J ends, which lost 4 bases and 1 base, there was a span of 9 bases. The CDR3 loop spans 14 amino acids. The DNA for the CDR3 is TGTGCCACCAGTGACGGGGACTTCCAAGAGACCCAGTACTTC. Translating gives CATSDGDFQETQYF.

The CDR3 here is CGSRRVGQPQHF. As DNA, the CDR3 is TGTGGGAGCAGGCGGGTTGGTCAGCCCCAGCATTTT. The gene calls are TRBV2 and TRBJ1-5; D remains unclear. Looked up from germline, CDR1 is SNHLY and CDR2 is FYNNEI. The CDR3 contains 12 residues.

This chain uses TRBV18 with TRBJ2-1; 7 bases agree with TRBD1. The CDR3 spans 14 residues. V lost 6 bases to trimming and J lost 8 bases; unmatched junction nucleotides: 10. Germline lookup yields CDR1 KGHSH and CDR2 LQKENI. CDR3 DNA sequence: TGTGCCAGCTCCCTCACAGGGGCGGGCGATGAGCAGTTCTTC. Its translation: CASSLTGAGDEQFF.

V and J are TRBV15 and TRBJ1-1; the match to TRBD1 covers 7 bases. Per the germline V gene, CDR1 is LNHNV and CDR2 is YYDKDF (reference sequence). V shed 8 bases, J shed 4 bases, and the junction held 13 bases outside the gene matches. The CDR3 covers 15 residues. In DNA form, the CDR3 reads TGTGCCACCTCGGCCCCCGACAGGGTAGGCACTGAAGCTTTCTTT. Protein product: CATSAPDRVGTEAFF.

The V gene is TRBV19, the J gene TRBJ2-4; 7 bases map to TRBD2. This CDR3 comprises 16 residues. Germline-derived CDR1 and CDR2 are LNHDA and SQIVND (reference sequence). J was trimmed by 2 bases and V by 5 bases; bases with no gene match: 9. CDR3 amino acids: CASSPWGGVTKNIQYF. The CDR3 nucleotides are TGTGCCAGTAGTCCCTGGGGGGGGGTAACCAAAAACATTCAGTACTTC. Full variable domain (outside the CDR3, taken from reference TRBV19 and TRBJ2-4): DGGITQSPKYLFRKEGQNVTLSCEQNLNHDAMYWYRQDPGQGLRLIYYSQIVNDFQKGDIAEGYSVSREKKESFPLTVTSAQKNPTAFYLCASSPWGGVTKNIQYFGAGTRLSVL.

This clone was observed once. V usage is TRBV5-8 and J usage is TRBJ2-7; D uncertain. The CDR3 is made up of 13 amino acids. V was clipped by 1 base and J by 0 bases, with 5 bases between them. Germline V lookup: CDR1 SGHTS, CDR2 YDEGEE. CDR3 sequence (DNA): TGTGCCAGCAGCTTGTTCAGCTCCTACGAGCAGTACTTC. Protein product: CASSLFSSYEQYF.

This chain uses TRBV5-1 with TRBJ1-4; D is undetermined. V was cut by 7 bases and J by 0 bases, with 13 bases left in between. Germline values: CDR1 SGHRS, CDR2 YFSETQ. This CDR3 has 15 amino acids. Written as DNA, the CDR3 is TGCGCCAGCTGTACTAGGGATTCAACTAATGAAAAACTGTTTTTT. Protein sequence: CASCTRDSTNEKLFF.

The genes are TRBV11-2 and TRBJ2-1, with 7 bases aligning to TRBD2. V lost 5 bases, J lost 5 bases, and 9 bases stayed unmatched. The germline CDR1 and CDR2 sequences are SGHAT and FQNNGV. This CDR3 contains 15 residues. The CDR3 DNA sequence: TGTGCCAGCAGCCTTAAGCGGGGAAGCGACAATGAGCAGTTCTTC. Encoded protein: CASSLKRGSDNEQFF.

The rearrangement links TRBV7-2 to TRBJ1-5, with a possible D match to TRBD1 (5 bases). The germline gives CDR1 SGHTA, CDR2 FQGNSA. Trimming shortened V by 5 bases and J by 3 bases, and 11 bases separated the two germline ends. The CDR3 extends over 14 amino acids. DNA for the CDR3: TGTGCCAGCAGCCAGCGGGGGACCAATCAGCCCCAGCATTTT. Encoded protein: CASSQRGTNQPQHF.

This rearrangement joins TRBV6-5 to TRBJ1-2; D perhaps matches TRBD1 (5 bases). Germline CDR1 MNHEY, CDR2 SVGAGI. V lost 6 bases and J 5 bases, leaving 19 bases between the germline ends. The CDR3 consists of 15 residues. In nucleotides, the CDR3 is TGTGCCAGCAGGGGTGGTAGTGCAGGGAGGTATGGCTACACCTTC. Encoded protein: CASRGGSAGRYGYTF.

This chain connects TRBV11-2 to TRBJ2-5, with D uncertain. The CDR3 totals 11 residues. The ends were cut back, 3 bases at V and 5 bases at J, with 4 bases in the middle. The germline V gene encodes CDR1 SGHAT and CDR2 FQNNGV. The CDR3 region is CASSFGETQYF. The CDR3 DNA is TGTGCCAGCAGCTTTGGCGAGACCCAGTACTTC.

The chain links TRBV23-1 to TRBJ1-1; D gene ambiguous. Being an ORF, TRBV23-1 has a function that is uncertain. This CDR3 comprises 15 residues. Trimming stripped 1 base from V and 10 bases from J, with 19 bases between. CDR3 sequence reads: CASSQYAGWGRGAFF. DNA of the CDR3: TGCGCCAGCAGTCAATACGCGGGTTGGGGTCGTGGAGCTTTCTTT.

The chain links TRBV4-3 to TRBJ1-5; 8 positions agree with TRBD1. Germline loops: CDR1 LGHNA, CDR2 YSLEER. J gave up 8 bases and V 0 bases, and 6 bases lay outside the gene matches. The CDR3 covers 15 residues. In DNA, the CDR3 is TGCGCCAGCAGCCAAGATCAGGGGGCCGCGGAGCCCCAGCATTTT. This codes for CASSQDQGAAEPQHF.

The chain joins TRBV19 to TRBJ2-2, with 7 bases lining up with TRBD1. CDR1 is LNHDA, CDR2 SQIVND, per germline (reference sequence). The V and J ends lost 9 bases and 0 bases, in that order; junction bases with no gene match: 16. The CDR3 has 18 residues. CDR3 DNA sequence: TGTGCCAGCCGGGGTTCCGGGACAGCCTTCGCGAACACCGGGGAGCTGTTTTTT. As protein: CASRGSGTAFANTGELFF.

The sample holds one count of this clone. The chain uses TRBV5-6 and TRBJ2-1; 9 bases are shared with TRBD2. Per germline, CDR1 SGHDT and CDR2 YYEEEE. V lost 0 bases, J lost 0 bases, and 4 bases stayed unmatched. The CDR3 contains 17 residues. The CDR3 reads CASSLGLAGSSYNEQFF. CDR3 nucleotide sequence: TGTGCCAGCAGCTTGGGGCTAGCGGGGAGCTCCTACAATGAGCAGTTCTTC.

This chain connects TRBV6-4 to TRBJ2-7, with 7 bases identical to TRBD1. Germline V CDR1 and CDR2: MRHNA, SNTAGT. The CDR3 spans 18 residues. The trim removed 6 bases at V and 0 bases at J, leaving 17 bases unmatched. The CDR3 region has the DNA TGTGCCAGCAGCAGCCGGGACAGTCTAAAGAGGCCCTCCTACGAGCAGTACTTC. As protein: CASSSRDSLKRPSYEQYF.

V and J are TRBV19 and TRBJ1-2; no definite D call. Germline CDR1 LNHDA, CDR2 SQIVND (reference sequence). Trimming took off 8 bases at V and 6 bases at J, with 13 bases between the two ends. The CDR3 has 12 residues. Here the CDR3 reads CASHKAGDGYTF. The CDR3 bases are TGTGCCAGTCACAAGGCGGGAGATGGCTACACCTTC.

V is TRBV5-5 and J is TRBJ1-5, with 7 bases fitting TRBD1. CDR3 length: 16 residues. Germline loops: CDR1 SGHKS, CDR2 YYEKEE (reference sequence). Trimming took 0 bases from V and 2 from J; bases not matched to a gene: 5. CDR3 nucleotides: TGTGCCAGCAGCTTGGTCCCAGGGGGTGGCAATCAGCCCCAGCATTTT. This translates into CASSLVPGGGNQPQHF.